Sequencing of this T cell receptor beta chain was carried out in a study of Ad26.COV2.S vaccination and SARS-CoV-2 variants. Across the whole study: Into the muscle, Ad26.COV2.S was dosed once or twice, 56 days apart.

Assay used: immunoSEQ multiplex PCR; TCRdb lists only in-frame clones, some missing. Counted here are about 320,000 clones, roughly 86% occurring once; the ten biggest clones make up around 1.9%. The treatment was: roughly 20 received Ad26.COV2.S at low or high dose, single or two shots; roughly five received placebo; per-sample allocation not given. Vaccine and placebo recipients were sampled on day 63 after the first injection. Study results and limitations: Reportedly, spike-specific CD8+ and CD4+ T cell responses achieved substantial breadth once vaccination had taken place. Measurement of non-spike TCR breadth gave similar results in vaccine and placebo recipients. Vaccine recipients had higher spike-specific TCR breadth than placebo recipients.

Trimming left V 6 bases short and J 1 base short, with 9 bases between. CDR3 length equals 13 residues. Per the germline V gene, CDR1 is SGHTA and CDR2 is FQGNSA. With regard to this clone: Its antigen is still unknown.

The sequence came from a person aged 18 to 65 who received the Ad26.COV2.S COVID-19 vaccine or a placebo. The chain carries TRBV7-2 and TRBJ1-1, with unresolved D. Specimen: peripheral blood, collected in a trial of Ad26.COV2.S vaccine versus placebo. CDR3 protein: CASRRQRNTEAFF. The CDR3 nucleotides are TGTGCCAGCAGGAGGCAGAGGAACACTGAAGCTTTCTTT.